This T cell receptor beta chain was recovered during a study of blood T cell repertoires in COVID-19. The method was immunoSEQ multiplex PCR; TCRdb's version includes in-frame clones alone and lacks a portion of them. The sample has roughly 160,000 clones, approximately 84% seen once. While infection was still active, Seattle patients were enrolled and then followed longitudinally. There are 15 residues in the CDR3. Germline-derived CDR1 and CDR2 are MNHEY and SVGAGI. The V and J ends lost 7 bases and 7 bases respectively, with 20 bases between them. This TCR was sampled from a woman aged 50 to 65 with COVID-19, enrolled during active disease. The rearrangement joins TRBV6-5 to TRBJ2-1; maybe TRBD2 (5 bases). Sequenced: peripheral blood. The CDR3 DNA follows: TGTGCCAGCACAGAACAGACCCGGGGTCGAAATGAGCAGTTCTTC. It specifies CASTEQTRGRNEQFF.